Only a few counts were recorded for the clone carrying this TCR beta chain. The antigen remains undetermined. The data were obtained in a study of T-cell memory formation after mild COVID-19. Study-level results: There was no confirmation that second-wave clones peaking on day 37 were SARS-CoV-2 specific. The study found balanced CD4/CD8 in clones contracting day 15 to 85 and a CD4+ lean in later expanders.

TCRdb analysed the 5' RACE reads with MiXCR anew, one entry per CDR3 protein. This table holds a few hundred thousand distinct CDR3 sequences, around 20% found once. The CDR3 runs to 14 residues. CDR1 is SGHRS and CDR2 is YFSETQ in the germline V gene. Germline trimming cut 3 bases from V and 5 bases from J; bases unmatched to any gene: 3. This TCR was sampled from a man aged 18 to 29 who had mild COVID-19 (a few samples of this study predate the infection). Cell type and time point are not known. The material sequenced was PBMCs or a T cell subset sorted from them (not recorded which). The rearrangement joins TRBV5-1 to TRBJ2-5; TRBD1 matches at 11 bases. The CDR3 is CASSSGQGAETQYF. The CDR3 DNA is TGCGCCAGCAGCTCCGGACAGGGGGCTGAGACCCAGTACTTC.